A selection of T cell receptor beta chains follows, all from one sample in a study of T cell responses to AZD1222 COVID-19 vaccine. Only in-frame clones appear in the TCRdb table, and some are missing; sequencing was by immunoSEQ multiplex PCR. The sample holds 150,000 or so clones, about 92% seen once. The input for sequencing was peripheral blood, taken on day 0 of AZD1222 vaccination. Every receptor here comes from an adult in good health. The CDR3 runs from the conserved cysteine through the conserved F or W. Fields, in order: D gene, clone size, V gene, J gene, CDR3 DNA, CDR3 protein. D genes are given only for firm matches. Not every row has a clone size; where given, it reads once, few, many or a size class.

d_gene: NA
abundance: NA
v_gene: TRBV27
j_gene: TRBJ1-2
CDR3nt: TGTGCCAGCAGCCGTTACCGACCCACCCTGGGCTATGGCTACACCTTC
CDR3aa: CASSRYRPTLGYGYTF

d_gene: NA
abundance: NA
v_gene: TRBV4-3
j_gene: TRBJ1-5
CDR3nt: TGCGCCAGCAGCCAAAACCCGCCGCATTTT
CDR3aa: CASSQNPPHF

d_gene: NA
abundance: NA
v_gene: TRBV5-1
j_gene: TRBJ1-6
CDR3nt: TGCGCCAGCAGCCCCGGGACTGATAATTCACCCCTCCACTTT
CDR3aa: CASSPGTDNSPLHF

d_gene: NA
abundance: NA
v_gene: TRBV5-5
j_gene: TRBJ1-3
CDR3nt: TGTGCCAGCAGCCCCCTTCTCGTTAGGCTCTCTGGAAACACCATATATTTT
CDR3aa: CASSPLLVRLSGNTIYF

d_gene: NA
abundance: NA
v_gene: TRBV2
j_gene: TRBJ2-7
CDR3nt: TGTGCCAGCAGACAAAGGTGGCAGACCGCCTACGAGCAGTACTTC
CDR3aa: CASRQRWQTAYEQYF

d_gene: TRBD1
abundance: NA
v_gene: TRBV29-1
j_gene: TRBJ2-1
CDR3nt: TGCAGCGGCAAGGCGGGGACAGGGGGAGGAGAGCAGTTCTTC
CDR3aa: CSGKAGTGGGEQFF

d_gene: TRBD1
abundance: NA
v_gene: TRBV5-8
j_gene: TRBJ1-1
CDR3nt: TGTGCCAGCGGGGACAGGGGCTGGGCTTTCTTT
CDR3aa: CASGDRGWAFF

d_gene: NA
abundance: NA
v_gene: TRBV11-3
j_gene: TRBJ1-2
CDR3nt: TGTGCCAGCACCCAACTTACTTCCTATGGCTACACCTTC
CDR3aa: CASTQLTSYGYTF

d_gene: NA
abundance: once
v_gene: TRBV27
j_gene: TRBJ2-3
CDR3nt: TGTGCCAGCAGTTTATCGGTGGATGCAGATACGCAGTATTTT
CDR3aa: CASSLSVDADTQYF

d_gene: NA
abundance: NA
v_gene: TRBV6-5
j_gene: TRBJ2-7
CDR3nt: TGTGCCACCGCCTTCCATGACAGGAACGAGCAGTACTTC
CDR3aa: CATAFHDRNEQYF

d_gene: NA
abundance: NA
v_gene: TRBV7-2
j_gene: TRBJ1-2
CDR3nt: TGTGCCAGCAGCTCCCTGGGGGTCGGCTACACCTTC
CDR3aa: CASSSLGVGYTF

d_gene: TRBD2
abundance: NA
v_gene: TRBV4-2
j_gene: TRBJ2-2
CDR3nt: TGTGCCAGCAGCCAAGCTACTAGCGGGAACACCGGGGAGCTGTTTTTT
CDR3aa: CASSQATSGNTGELFF

d_gene: TRBD2
abundance: NA
v_gene: TRBV5-1
j_gene: TRBJ2-5
CDR3nt: TGCGCCAGCAGCTTGGTGGGGCGGGGGGCCTCCGGGGAGACCCAGTACTTC
CDR3aa: CASSLVGRGASGETQYF

d_gene: NA
abundance: NA
v_gene: TRBV6-5
j_gene: TRBJ1-2
CDR3nt: TGTGCCAGCAGTTACTCGCCGGACAGAATCTATGGCTACACCTTC
CDR3aa: CASSYSPDRIYGYTF

d_gene: TRBD1
abundance: NA
v_gene: TRBV15
j_gene: TRBJ1-1
CDR3nt: TGTGCCACTAATAAGGACAGGCGGAACACTGAAGCTTTCTTT
CDR3aa: CATNKDRRNTEAFF

d_gene: NA
abundance: NA
v_gene: TRBV19
j_gene: TRBJ1-4
CDR3nt: TGTGCCAGTAGCCCATCTCTGGGGGGCCTGCCTGAAAAACTGTTTTTT
CDR3aa: CASSPSLGGLPEKLFF

d_gene: NA
abundance: NA
v_gene: TRBV28
j_gene: TRBJ1-5
CDR3nt: TGTGCCAGCGGACAGTCGTCCCAGCCCCAGCATTTT
CDR3aa: CASGQSSQPQHF

d_gene: NA
abundance: once
v_gene: TRBV12-3/TRBV12-4
j_gene: TRBJ1-6
CDR3nt: TGTGCCAGCAGTTTTGGAGGGAATTCACCCCTCCACTTT
CDR3aa: CASSFGGNSPLHF

d_gene: NA
abundance: NA
v_gene: TRBV18
j_gene: TRBJ1-5
CDR3nt: TGTGCCAGCTCACCCTTCCGCGCGAATCAGCCCCAGCATTTT
CDR3aa: CASSPFRANQPQHF

d_gene: NA
abundance: NA
v_gene: TRBV14
j_gene: TRBJ2-2
CDR3nt: TGTGCCAGCAGCCAAGTACATTCTAAGCTGTTTTTT
CDR3aa: CASSQVHSKLFF

d_gene: NA
abundance: NA
v_gene: TRBV9
j_gene: TRBJ1-3
CDR3nt: TGTGCCAGCAGCGTAGGCTTCGGGGGAAACACCATATATTTT
CDR3aa: CASSVGFGGNTIYF

d_gene: NA
abundance: few
v_gene: TRBV6-4
j_gene: TRBJ1-6
CDR3nt: TGTGCCAGCAGTGACGAGGCAGCTAGTAATTCACCCCTCCACTTT
CDR3aa: CASSDEAASNSPLHF

d_gene: NA
abundance: NA
v_gene: TRBV6-1
j_gene: TRBJ1-2
CDR3nt: TGTGCCAGCAGTGAAGAGGCAGGGAAATTCTATGGCTACACCTTC
CDR3aa: CASSEEAGKFYGYTF

d_gene: NA
abundance: NA
v_gene: TRBV6-2/TRBV6-3
j_gene: TRBJ1-1
CDR3nt: TGTGCCAGCAGTTTCCGCAGGGTTTTCAAAACTGAAGCTTTCTTT
CDR3aa: CASSFRRVFKTEAFF

d_gene: NA
abundance: NA
v_gene: TRBV19
j_gene: TRBJ1-5
CDR3nt: TGTGCCAGCGCAGGTACGAACAATCAGCCCCAGCATTTT
CDR3aa: CASAGTNNQPQHF

d_gene: NA
abundance: NA
v_gene: TRBV13
j_gene: TRBJ2-3
CDR3nt: TGTGCCAGCAGTCCCCCCGGGACCCTCGGCACAGATACGCAGTATTTT
CDR3aa: CASSPPGTLGTDTQYF

d_gene: TRBD1
abundance: NA
v_gene: TRBV29-1
j_gene: TRBJ2-3
CDR3nt: TGCAGCTGCGGACAGGGGAGCACAGATACGCAGTATTTT
CDR3aa: CSCGQGSTDTQYF

d_gene: TRBD1
abundance: NA
v_gene: TRBV7-9
j_gene: TRBJ2-7
CDR3nt: TGTGCCAGCAGCTTAAAGAGGGACAGCCAGAGCTCCTACGAGCAGTACTTC
CDR3aa: CASSLKRDSQSSYEQYF

d_gene: NA
abundance: NA
v_gene: TRBV5-6
j_gene: TRBJ2-7
CDR3nt: TGTGCCAGCAGCTTAAGGCCAGGGAGGCACGAGCAGTACTTC
CDR3aa: CASSLRPGRHEQYF

d_gene: NA
abundance: NA
v_gene: TRBV20-1
j_gene: TRBJ2-7
CDR3nt: TGCAGTGCTACTAGCGCCTACGAGCAGTACTTC
CDR3aa: CSATSAYEQYF

d_gene: NA
abundance: NA
v_gene: TRBV10-3
j_gene: TRBJ2-1
CDR3nt: TGTGCCATCAGCTCCCGCAGGGGTATCTACAATGAGCAGTTCTTC
CDR3aa: CAISSRRGIYNEQFF

d_gene: NA
abundance: once
v_gene: TRBV3-1/TRBV3-2
j_gene: TRBJ1-1
CDR3nt: TGTGCCAGCAGCCAAGATCAAACTGGGCCGTGGACTGAAGCTTTCTTT
CDR3aa: CASSQDQTGPWTEAFF

d_gene: NA
abundance: NA
v_gene: TRBV19
j_gene: TRBJ2-2
CDR3nt: TGTGCCAGTAGTATGGGGGCGGGGGATACCGGGGAGCTGTTTTTT
CDR3aa: CASSMGAGDTGELFF

d_gene: NA
abundance: few
v_gene: TRBV7-9
j_gene: TRBJ1-5
CDR3nt: TGTGCCAGCAGCGGTGCTATGAGTAGCAATCAGCCCCAGCATTTT
CDR3aa: CASSGAMSSNQPQHF

d_gene: NA
abundance: once
v_gene: TRBV5-6
j_gene: TRBJ1-3
CDR3nt: TGTGCCAGCAGCTTATTAAACACCATATATTTT
CDR3aa: CASSLLNTIYF

d_gene: NA
abundance: NA
v_gene: TRBV7-9
j_gene: TRBJ2-7
CDR3nt: TGTGCCAGCAGCTTGGGCACCTACGAGCAGTACTTC
CDR3aa: CASSLGTYEQYF

d_gene: NA
abundance: NA
v_gene: TRBV29-1
j_gene: TRBJ2-1
CDR3nt: TGCAGCGTAAAACCTCCGGGACACCCCAATGAGCAGTTCTTC
CDR3aa: CSVKPPGHPNEQFF

d_gene: NA
abundance: NA
v_gene: TRBV4-1
j_gene: TRBJ1-1
CDR3nt: TGCGCCAGCAGCCAAAGACGCCAGGGAGGGGGGAACACTGAAGCTTTCTTT
CDR3aa: CASSQRRQGGGNTEAFF

d_gene: TRBD2
abundance: once
v_gene: TRBV27
j_gene: TRBJ2-1
CDR3nt: TGTGCCAGCAGTTTATTTAGCGGGGCCGGGAGGTTTGAGCAGTTCTTC
CDR3aa: CASSLFSGAGRFEQFF

d_gene: TRBD1
abundance: NA
v_gene: TRBV30
j_gene: TRBJ1-6
CDR3nt: TGTGCCTGGGTTTCCCCGGGACAGTGGAATTCACCCCTCCACTTT
CDR3aa: CAWVSPGQWNSPLHF

d_gene: TRBD1
abundance: NA
v_gene: TRBV2
j_gene: TRBJ1-1
CDR3nt: TGTGCCAGCAGTTGGGACAGTCGGTACACTGAAGCTTTCTTT
CDR3aa: CASSWDSRYTEAFF

d_gene: TRBD1
abundance: NA
v_gene: TRBV19
j_gene: TRBJ1-5
CDR3nt: TGTGCCAGTAGTATTTGGACAGGGATGAACCAGCCCCAGCATTTT
CDR3aa: CASSIWTGMNQPQHF

d_gene: NA
abundance: NA
v_gene: TRBV6-2/TRBV6-3
j_gene: TRBJ1-4
CDR3nt: TGTGCCAGCAGTACCAAGGTGGCCTCCACTGAAAAACTGTTTTTT
CDR3aa: CASSTKVASTEKLFF

d_gene: TRBD2
abundance: NA
v_gene: TRBV9
j_gene: TRBJ2-1
CDR3nt: TGTGCCAGCAGCGTTCGAGCGGGGTTGGATGAGCAGTTCTTC
CDR3aa: CASSVRAGLDEQFF

d_gene: NA
abundance: NA
v_gene: TRBV27
j_gene: TRBJ2-3
CDR3nt: TGTGCCACCACGGTGGGGGGTGTGCAGTATTTT
CDR3aa: CATTVGGVQYF

d_gene: NA
abundance: NA
v_gene: TRBV4-2
j_gene: TRBJ1-4
CDR3nt: TGTGCCAGCAGCCAAGATCGGGGGGCAACTAATGAAAAACTGTTTTTT
CDR3aa: CASSQDRGATNEKLFF

d_gene: NA
abundance: NA
v_gene: TRBV5-1
j_gene: TRBJ1-1
CDR3nt: TGCGCCAGCAAAAACAGGGACACTGAAGCTTTCTTT
CDR3aa: CASKNRDTEAFF